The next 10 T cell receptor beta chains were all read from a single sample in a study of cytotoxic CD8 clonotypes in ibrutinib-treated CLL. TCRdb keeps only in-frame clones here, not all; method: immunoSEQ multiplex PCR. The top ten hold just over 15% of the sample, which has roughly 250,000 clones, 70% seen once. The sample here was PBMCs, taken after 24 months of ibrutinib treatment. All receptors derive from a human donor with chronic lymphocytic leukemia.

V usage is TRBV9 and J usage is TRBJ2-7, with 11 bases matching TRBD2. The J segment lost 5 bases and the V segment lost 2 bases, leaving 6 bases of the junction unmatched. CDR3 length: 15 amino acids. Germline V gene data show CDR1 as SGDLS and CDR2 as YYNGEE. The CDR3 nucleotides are TGTGCCAGCAGCGTCGGGACTAGCGGCGGAGACGAGCAGTACTTC. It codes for CASSVGTSGGDEQYF.

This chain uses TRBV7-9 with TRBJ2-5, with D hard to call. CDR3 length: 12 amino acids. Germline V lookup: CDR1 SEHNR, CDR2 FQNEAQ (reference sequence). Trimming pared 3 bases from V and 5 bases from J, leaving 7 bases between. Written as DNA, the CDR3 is TGTGCCAGCAGCTTTAAAGGGGAGACCCAGTACTTC. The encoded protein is CASSFKGETQYF.

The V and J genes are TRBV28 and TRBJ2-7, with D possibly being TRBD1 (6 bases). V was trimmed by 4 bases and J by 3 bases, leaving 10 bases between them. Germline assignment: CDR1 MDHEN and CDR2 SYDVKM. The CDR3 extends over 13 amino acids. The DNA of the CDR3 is TGTGCCAGCAGTTCCCAGGGGATCTACGAGCAGTACTTC. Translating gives CASSSQGIYEQYF.

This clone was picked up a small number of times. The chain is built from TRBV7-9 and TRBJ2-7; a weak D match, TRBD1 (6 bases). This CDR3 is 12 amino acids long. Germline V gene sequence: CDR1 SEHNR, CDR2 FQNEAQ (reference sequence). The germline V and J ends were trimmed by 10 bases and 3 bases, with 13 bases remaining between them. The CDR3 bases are TGTGCCACCCGACAGGCTGGCTACGAGCAGTACTTC. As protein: CATRQAGYEQYF.

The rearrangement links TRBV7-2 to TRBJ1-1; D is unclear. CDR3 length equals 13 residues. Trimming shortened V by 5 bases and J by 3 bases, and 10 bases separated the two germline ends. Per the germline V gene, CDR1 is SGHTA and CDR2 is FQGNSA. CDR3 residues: CASSPQSDTEAFF. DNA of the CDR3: TGTGCCAGCAGCCCACAATCGGACACTGAAGCTTTCTTT.

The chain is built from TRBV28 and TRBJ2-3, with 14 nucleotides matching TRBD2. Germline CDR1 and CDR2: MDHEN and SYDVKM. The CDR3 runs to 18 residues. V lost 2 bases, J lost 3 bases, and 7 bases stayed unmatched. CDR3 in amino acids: CASSLPGLAGVVTDTQYF. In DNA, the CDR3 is TGTGCCAGCAGTTTACCGGGACTAGCGGGAGTCGTAACAGATACGCAGTATTTT.

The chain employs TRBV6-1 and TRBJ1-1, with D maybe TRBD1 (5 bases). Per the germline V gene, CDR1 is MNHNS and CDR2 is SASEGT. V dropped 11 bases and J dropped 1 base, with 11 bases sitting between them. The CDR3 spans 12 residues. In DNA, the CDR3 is TGTGCCGCGACAGTGGCGAACACTGAAGCTTTCTTT. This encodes CAATVANTEAFF.

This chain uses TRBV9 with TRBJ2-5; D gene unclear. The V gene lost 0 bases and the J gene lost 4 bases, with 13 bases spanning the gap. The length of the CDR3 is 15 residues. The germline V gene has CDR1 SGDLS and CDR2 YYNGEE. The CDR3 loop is CASSVEKEGGETQYF. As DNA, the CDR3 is TGTGCCAGCAGCGTAGAGAAGGAAGGCGGAGAGACCCAGTACTTC.

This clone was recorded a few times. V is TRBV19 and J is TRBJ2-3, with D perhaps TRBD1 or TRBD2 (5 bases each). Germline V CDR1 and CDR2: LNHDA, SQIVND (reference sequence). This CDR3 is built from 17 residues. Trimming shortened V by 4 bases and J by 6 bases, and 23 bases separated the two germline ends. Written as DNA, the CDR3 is TGTGCCAGTAGTACCCCCCAGCGTACCACACGGGGCGATACGCAGTATTTT. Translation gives CASSTPQRTTRGDTQYF.

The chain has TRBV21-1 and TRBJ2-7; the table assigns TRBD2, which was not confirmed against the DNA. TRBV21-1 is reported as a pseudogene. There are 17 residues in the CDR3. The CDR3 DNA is TGTGCCAGCAGCAAAGTCCCCAAGACTAGCAGACATGACGAGCAGTACTTC. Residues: CASSKVPKTSRHDEQYF.